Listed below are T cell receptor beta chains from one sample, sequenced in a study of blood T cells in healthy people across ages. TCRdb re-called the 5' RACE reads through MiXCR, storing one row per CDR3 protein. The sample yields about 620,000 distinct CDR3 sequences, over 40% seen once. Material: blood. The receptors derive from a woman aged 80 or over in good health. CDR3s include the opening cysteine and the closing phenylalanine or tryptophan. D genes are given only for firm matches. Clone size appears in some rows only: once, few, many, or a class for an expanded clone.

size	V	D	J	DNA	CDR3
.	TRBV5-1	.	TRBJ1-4	TGCGCCAGCAGCAGGCAGGGTACGGGGAGGCTAAGTGAAAAACTGTTTTTT	CASSRQGTGRLSEKLFF
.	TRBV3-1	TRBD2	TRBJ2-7	TGTGCCAGCAGCCAAGAGGGAGCGGGAGGGAAGATTCAGTACTTC	CASSQEGAGGKIQYF
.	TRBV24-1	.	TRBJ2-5	TGTGCCACCAGTGATGCGGCGGGGAGAGGGGAGACCCAGTACTTC	CATSDAAGRGETQYF
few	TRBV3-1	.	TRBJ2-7	TGTGCCAGCAGCCAAGGTGGAGGGCAGTACGAGCAGTACTTC	CASSQGGGQYEQYF
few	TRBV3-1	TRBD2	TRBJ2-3	TGTGCCAGCAGCCCTAGAGGGACTAGCGGGCGCTACACAGATACGCAGTATTTT	CASSPRGTSGRYTDTQYF
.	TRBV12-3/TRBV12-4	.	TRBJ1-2	TGTGCCAGCATTCCACGGGGCTACGGCTACACCTTC	CASIPRGYGYTF
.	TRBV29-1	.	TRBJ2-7	TGCAGCGTTGAAGTCACAGGGTCCGAGCAGTACTTC	CSVEVTGSEQYF
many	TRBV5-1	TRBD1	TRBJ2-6	TGCGCCAGCAGCCTGCGTGGACAGGGGACTATATCAGGGGCCAACGTCCTGACTTTC	CASSLRGQGTISGANVLTF
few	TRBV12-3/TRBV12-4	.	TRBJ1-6	TGTGCCAGCAGTCGACAGACGGGTAATTCACCCCTCCACTTT	CASSRQTGNSPLHF
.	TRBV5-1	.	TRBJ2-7	TGCGCCAGCAGCCGCGTGCAGAGCTCCTACGAGCAGTACTTC	CASSRVQSSYEQYF
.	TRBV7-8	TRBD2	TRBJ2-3	TGTGCCAGCAGCTTAGTGCCAGCGGGGGGCGTAGATACGCGGTATTTT	CASSLVPAGGVDTRYF
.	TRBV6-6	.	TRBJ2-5	TGTGCCAGCAGTTACGAGTCCGGGGAAGAGACCCAGTACTTC	CASSYESGEETQYF
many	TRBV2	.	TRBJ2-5	TGTGCCAGCACCCGCCGGGTTTGGCAAGAGACCCAGTACTTC	CASTRRVWQETQYF
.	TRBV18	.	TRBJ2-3	TGTGCCAGCTCACCACCGGGAACTGCCACAGATACGCAGTATTTT	CASSPPGTATDTQYF
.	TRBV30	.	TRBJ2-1	TGTGCCTGGAGTGTAAAGGACCCAACCCTCAATGAGCAGTTCTTC	CAWSVKDPTLNEQFF
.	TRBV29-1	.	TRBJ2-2	TGCAGCGTATCCCGGGCCGGGGAGCTGTTTTTT	CSVSRAGELFF
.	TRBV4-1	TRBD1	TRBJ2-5	TGCGCCAGCAGCCAATTAGGATTGTCCGGGACAGGGGGTGAGACCCAGTACTTC	CASSQLGLSGTGGETQYF
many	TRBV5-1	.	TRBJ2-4	TGCGCCAGCAGCTCCAATAGTCCAAAAAACATTCAGTACTTC	CASSSNSPKNIQYF
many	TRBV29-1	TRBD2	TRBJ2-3	TGCAGCGTTGAATCCCGCGGGAGGGCCACAGATACGCAGTATTTT	CSVESRGRATDTQYF
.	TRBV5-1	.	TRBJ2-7	TGCGCCAGCAGCTATAGGCCCGGGACTGACTACAATGAGCAGTACTTC	CASSYRPGTDYNEQYF
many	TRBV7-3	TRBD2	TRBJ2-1	TGTGCCAGCAGCTTAGCTAGCGGGAGTTTCAATGAGCAGTTCTTC	CASSLASGSFNEQFF
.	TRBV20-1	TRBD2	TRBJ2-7	TGCAGTGCGGGGCTTTGGACTAGCGGGAGTTACGAGCAGTACTTC	CSAGLWTSGSYEQYF
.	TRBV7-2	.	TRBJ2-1	TGTGCCAGCAGCTTAGGGAGGCTGTTCTTC	CASSLGRLFF
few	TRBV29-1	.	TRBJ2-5	TGCAGCGCCCTAGGTCTGTACCAAGAGACCCAGTACTTC	CSALGLYQETQYF
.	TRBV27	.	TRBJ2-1	TGTGCCAGCACATTCTCAGGGAACAATGAGCAGTTCTTC	CASTFSGNNEQFF
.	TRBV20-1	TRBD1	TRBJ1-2	TGCAGTGCCCCCAGTTCAGGGGGGACTAACTATGGCTACACCTTC	CSAPSSGGTNYGYTF
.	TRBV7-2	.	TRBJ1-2	TGTGCCAGCAGCTTAGGCCTTAGGCCTGGGATTGGAGACTATGGCTACACCTTC	CASSLGLRPGIGDYGYTF
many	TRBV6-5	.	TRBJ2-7	TGTGCCAGCAGTTACTCGGCGGCTTTTCCCTACGAGCAGTACTTC	CASSYSAAFPYEQYF
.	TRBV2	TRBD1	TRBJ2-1	TGTGCCAGCAGCCCCCGGGACAGGGGTCGGGGTGAGCAGTTCTTC	CASSPRDRGRGEQFF
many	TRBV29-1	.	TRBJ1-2	TGCAGCGTTGAAGATCTTTACAGGGTGGCGTATAGCTATGGCTACACCTTC	CSVEDLYRVAYSYGYTF
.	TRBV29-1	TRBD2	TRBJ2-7	TGCAGCGTTGTTCCGGGACTAGGGGGCTACGAGCAGTACTTC	CSVVPGLGGYEQYF
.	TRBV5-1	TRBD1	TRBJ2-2	TGCGCCAGCAGCCCCCTGGACAGGGGAGGCACCGGGGAGCTGTTTTTT	CASSPLDRGGTGELFF
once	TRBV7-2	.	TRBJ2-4	TGTGCCAGCAGCAAAGAGGGGCTACTAGCCAAAAACATTCAGTACTTC	CASSKEGLLAKNIQYF
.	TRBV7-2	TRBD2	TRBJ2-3	TGTGCCAGCAGCTTAACGGCTAAGCGGGGGGTAATTTATACGCAGTATTTT	CASSLTAKRGVIYTQYF
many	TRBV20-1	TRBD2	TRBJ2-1	TGCAGTGCTAGACCCCCGCCCGGGACTAGCAGCTACAATGAGCAGTTCTTC	CSARPPPGTSSYNEQFF
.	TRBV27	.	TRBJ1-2	TGTGCCAGCAGTTTGAAAGGGGTCAACTATGGCTACACCTTC	CASSLKGVNYGYTF